This TCR beta chain derives from a study of identical twins. TCRdb independently ran MiXCR on the 5' RACE reads; one entry per CDR3 protein. The sample lists hundreds of thousands of distinct CDR3 sequences; approximately 21% were seen once. The V end lost 3 bases, the J end lost 4 bases, and 12 bases lay between the germline ends. Germline CDR1 reads SGHAT; CDR2 reads FQNNGV. There are 14 residues in the CDR3. These same records also appear under a second study, on T cells expressing NK-cell markers.

The source is a woman between 18 and 29 years old in good health. The V and J genes are TRBV11-2 and TRBJ2-5; tentatively, D is TRBD2 (6 bases). The sequencing input was PBMCs. The CDR3 sequence is CASSLGLPTETQYF. The CDR3 bases are TGTGCCAGCAGCTTGGGACTTCCAACAGAGACCCAGTACTTC. The entire variable domain, with the rest obtained from reference TRBV11-2 and TRBJ2-5, is as follows: EAGVAQSPRYKIIEKRQSVAFWCNPISGHATLYWYQQILGQGPKLLIQFQNNGVVDDSQLPKDRFSAERLKGVDSTLKIQPAKLEDSAVYLCASSLGLPTETQYFGPGTRLLVL.